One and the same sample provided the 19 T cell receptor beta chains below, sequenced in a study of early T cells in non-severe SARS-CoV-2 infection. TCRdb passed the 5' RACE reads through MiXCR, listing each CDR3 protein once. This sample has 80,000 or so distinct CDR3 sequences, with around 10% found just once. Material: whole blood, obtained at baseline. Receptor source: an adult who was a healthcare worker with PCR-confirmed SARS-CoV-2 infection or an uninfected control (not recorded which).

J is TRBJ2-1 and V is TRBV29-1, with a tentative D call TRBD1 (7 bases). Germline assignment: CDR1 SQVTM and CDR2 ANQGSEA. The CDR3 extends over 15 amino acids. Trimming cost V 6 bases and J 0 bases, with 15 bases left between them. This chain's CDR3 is CSVEGQPYSYNEQFF. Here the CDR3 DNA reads TGCAGCGTGGAGGGACAGCCTTACTCCTACAATGAGCAGTTCTTC.

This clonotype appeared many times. The CDR3 region is CASSPMTGHPGYTF. Here the CDR3 DNA reads TGTGCCAGCAGCCCTATGACGGGACACCCTGGCTACACCTTC. V gene TRBV11-2 combines with J gene TRBJ1-2, with D possibly being TRBD1 (6 bases). The CDR3 covers 14 residues. V was clipped by 5 bases and J by 7 bases, with 17 bases between them. From germline, CDR1 is SGHAT and CDR2 FQNNGV.

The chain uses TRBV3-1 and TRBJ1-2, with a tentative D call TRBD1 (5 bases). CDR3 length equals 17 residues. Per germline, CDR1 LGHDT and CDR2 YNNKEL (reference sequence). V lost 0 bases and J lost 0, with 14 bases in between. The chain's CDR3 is CASSQDPRQRSNYGYTF. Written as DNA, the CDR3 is TGTGCCAGCAGCCAAGATCCCCGACAGCGTTCTAACTATGGCTACACCTTC.

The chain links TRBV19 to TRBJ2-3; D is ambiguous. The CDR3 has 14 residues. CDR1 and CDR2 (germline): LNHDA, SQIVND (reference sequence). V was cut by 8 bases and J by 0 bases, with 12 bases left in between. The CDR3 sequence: CASSPRPSTDTQYF. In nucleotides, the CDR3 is TGTGCCAGTTCACCCCGACCTAGCACAGATACGCAGTATTTT.

CDR3 bases: TGCAGTGCTAGGGCTGAGCGTAGCAATCAGCCCCAGCATTTT. This encodes CSARAERSNQPQHF. This chain connects TRBV20-1 to TRBJ1-5; no clear D. Germline V gives CDR1 DFQATT, CDR2 SNEGSKA (reference sequence). Trimming took off 3 bases at V and 0 bases at J, with 9 bases between the two ends. The CDR3 consists of 14 residues.

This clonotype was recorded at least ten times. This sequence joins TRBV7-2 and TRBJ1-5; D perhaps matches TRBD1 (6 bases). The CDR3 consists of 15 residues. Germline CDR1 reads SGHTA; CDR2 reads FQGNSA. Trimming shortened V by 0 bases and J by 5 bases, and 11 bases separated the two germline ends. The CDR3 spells CASSLAGGGDQPQHF. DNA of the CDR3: TGTGCCAGCAGCTTAGCGGGGGGCGGGGATCAGCCCCAGCATTTT.

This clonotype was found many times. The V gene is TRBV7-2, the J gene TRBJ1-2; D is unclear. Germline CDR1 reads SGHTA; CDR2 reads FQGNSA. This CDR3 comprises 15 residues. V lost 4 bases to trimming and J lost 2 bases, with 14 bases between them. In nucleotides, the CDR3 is TGTGCCAGCAGCTCCCCCATTAGGCAGAACTATGGCTACACCTTC. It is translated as CASSSPIRQNYGYTF.

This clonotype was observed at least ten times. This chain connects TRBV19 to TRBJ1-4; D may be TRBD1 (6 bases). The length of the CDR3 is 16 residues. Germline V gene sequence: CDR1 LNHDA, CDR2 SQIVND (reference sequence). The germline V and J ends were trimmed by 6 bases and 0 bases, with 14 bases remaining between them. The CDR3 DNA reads TGTGCCAGTAGCTGGGGGACACGCGCAACTAATGAAAAACTGTTTTTT. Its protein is CASSWGTRATNEKLFF.

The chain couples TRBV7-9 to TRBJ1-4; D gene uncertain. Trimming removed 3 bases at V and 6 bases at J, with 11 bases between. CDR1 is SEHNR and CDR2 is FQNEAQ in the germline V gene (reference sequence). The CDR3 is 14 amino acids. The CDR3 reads CASSFGRPDEKLFF. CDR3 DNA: TGTGCCAGCAGCTTCGGACGGCCCGATGAAAAACTGTTTTTT.

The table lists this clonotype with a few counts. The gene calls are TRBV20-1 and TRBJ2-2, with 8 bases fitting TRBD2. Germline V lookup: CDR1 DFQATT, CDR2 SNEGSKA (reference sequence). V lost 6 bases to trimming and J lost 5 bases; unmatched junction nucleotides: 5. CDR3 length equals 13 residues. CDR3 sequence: CSATGTRTGELFF. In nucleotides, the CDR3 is TGCAGTGCGACCGGGACTAGGACCGGGGAGCTGTTTTTT.

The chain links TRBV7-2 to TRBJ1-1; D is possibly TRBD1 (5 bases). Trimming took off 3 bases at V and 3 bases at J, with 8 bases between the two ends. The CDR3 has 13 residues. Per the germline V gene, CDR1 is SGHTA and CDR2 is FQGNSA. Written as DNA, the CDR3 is TGTGCCAGCAGCTTGCAGGGAGACACTGAAGCTTTCTTT. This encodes CASSLQGDTEAFF. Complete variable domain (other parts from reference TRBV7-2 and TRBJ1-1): GAGVSQSPSNKVTEKGKDVELRCDPISGHTALYWYRQSLGQGLEFLIYFQGNSAPDKSGLPSDRFSAERTGGSVSTLTIQRTQQEDSAVYLCASSLQGDTEAFFGQGTRLTVV.

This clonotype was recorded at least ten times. The CDR3 sequence is CASSSAPIAGEQYF. The CDR3 DNA follows: TGTGCCAGCAGCTCGGCCCCCATAGCGGGCGAGCAGTACTTC. The chain uses TRBV7-9 and TRBJ2-7; 7 bases are a match to TRBD2. V trimming: 4 bases; J trimming: 6 bases; junction bases outside the gene matches: 9. Per the germline V gene, CDR1 is SEHNR and CDR2 is FQNEAQ (reference sequence). The CDR3 length is 14 residues. Supplemented by reference TRBV7-9 and TRBJ2-7, the full variable domain reads DTGVSQNPRHKITKRGQNVTFRCDPISEHNRLYWYRQTLGQGPEFLTYFQNEAQLEKSRLLSDRFSAERPKGSFSTLEIQRTEQGDSAMYLCASSSAPIAGEQYFGPGTRLTVT.

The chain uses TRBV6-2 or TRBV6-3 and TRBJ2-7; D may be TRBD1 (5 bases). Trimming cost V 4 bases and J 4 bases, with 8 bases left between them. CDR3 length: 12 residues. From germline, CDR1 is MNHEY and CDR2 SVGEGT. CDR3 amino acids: CASSSTAYEQYF. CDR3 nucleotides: TGTGCCAGCAGTTCGACAGCGTACGAGCAGTACTTC.

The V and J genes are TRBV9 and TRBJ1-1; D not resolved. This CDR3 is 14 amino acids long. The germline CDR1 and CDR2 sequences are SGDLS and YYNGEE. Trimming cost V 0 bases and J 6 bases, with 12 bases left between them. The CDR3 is CASSVVSENSEAFF. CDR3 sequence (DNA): TGTGCCAGCAGCGTAGTGTCAGAAAACTCTGAAGCTTTCTTT.

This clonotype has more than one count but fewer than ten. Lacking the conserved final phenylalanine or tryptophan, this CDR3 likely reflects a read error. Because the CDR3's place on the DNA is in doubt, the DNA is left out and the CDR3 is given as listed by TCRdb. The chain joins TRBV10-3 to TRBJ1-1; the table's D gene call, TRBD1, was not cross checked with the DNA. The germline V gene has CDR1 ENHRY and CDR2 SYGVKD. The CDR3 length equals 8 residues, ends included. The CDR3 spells CAISENRV.

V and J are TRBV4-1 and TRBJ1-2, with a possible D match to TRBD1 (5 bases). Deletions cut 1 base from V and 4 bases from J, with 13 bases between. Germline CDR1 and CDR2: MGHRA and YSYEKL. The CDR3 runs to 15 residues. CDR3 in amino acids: CASSQGGQTIYGYTF. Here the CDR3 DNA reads TGCGCCAGCAGCCAAGGGGGCCAAACCATCTATGGCTACACCTTC.

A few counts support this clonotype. The CDR3 region is CASSPWGDGTEAFF. The CDR3 DNA reads TGCGCCAGCAGCCCCTGGGGCGATGGGACTGAAGCTTTCTTT. This chain uses TRBV5-1 with TRBJ1-1, with D tentatively TRBD1 (5 bases). The CDR3 length is 14 residues. The V and J ends lost 4 bases and 5 bases respectively, with 15 bases between them. Germline assignment: CDR1 SGHRS and CDR2 YFSETQ.

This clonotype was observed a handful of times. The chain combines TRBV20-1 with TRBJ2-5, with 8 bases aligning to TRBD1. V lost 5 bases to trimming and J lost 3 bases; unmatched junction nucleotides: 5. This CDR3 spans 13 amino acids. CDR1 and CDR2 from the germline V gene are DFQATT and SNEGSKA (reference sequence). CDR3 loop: CSACQGAEETQYF. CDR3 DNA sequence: TGCAGTGCTTGTCAGGGGGCTGAAGAGACCCAGTACTTC.

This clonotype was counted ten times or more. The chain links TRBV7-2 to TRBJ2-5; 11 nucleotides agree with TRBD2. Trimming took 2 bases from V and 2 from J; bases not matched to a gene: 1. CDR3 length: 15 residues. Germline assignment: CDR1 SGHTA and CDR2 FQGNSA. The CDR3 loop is CASSLTSGGQETQYF. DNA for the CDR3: TGTGCCAGCAGCTTAACTAGCGGGGGACAAGAGACCCAGTACTTC.